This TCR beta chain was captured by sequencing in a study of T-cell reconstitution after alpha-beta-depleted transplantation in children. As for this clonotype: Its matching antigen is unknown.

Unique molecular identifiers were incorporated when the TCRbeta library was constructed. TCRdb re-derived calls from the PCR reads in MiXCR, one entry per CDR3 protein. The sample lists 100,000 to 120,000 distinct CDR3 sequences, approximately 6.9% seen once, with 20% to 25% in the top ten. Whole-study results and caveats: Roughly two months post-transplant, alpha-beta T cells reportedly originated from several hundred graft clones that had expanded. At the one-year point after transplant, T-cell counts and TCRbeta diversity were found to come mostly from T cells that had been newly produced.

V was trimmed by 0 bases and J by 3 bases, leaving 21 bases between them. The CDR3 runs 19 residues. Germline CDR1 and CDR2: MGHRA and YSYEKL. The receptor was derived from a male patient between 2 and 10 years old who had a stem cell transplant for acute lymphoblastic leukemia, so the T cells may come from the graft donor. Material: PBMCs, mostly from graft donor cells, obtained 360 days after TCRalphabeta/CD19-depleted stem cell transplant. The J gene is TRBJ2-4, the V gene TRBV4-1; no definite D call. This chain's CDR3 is CASSQDTAAAGVIKNIQYF. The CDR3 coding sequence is TGCGCCAGCAGCCAAGATACGGCGGCCGCCGGAGTTATCAAAAACATTCAGTACTTC.